This T cell receptor (beta chain) is from a study of blood T cell repertoires in COVID-19. About the study: Sources were T cells, B-cell-depleted T cells, or PBMCs; the material itself was cDNA or gDNA.

Authors' data handling: Estimation of nucleated cell counts relied on the amplification of reference gene primers. The table came from immunoSEQ multiplex PCR; TCRdb's copy has only in-frame clones and leaves some out. Clone size and V and J calls were adopted from that table, with D and trimming inferred from the DNA. The sample contains around 40,000 clones, around nine tenths of which appear only once. The CDR3 extends over 11 amino acids. V shed 5 bases and J shed 3 bases, with 3 bases lying between them. Looked up from germline, CDR1 is LNHDA and CDR2 is SQIVND (reference sequence). In its sample, this clone was seen once.

V usage is TRBV19 and J usage is TRBJ2-3; D remains unclear. This TCR derives from a middle-aged man with active COVID-19. The sequencing input was peripheral blood. The CDR3 DNA is TGTGCCAGTAGTGCGACAGATACGCAGTATTTT. Amino acids: CASSATDTQYF.